Listed here are 19 T cell receptor beta chains from one sample, sequenced in a study of cytotoxic CD8 clonotypes in ibrutinib-treated CLL. Produced via immunoSEQ multiplex PCR; TCRdb's table is partial and in-frame only. The sample has hundreds of thousands of clones; roughly 71% are singletons. This sample comprised PBMCs, obtained after 36 months of ibrutinib treatment. Source of these receptors: a human donor with chronic lymphocytic leukemia.

V is TRBV5-1 and J is TRBJ2-2, with 8 bases fitting TRBD1. Trimming at V came to 1 base and at J to 3 bases, leaving 5 bases not matched to a gene. The CDR3 has 16 residues. Germline-derived CDR1 and CDR2 are SGHRS and YFSETQ. Here the CDR3 reads CASSLSGTGDTGELFF. Here the CDR3 DNA reads TGCGCCAGCAGCTTGTCCGGGACAGGAGACACCGGGGAGCTGTTTTTT. The full variable domain, rest sourced from reference TRBV5-1 and TRBJ2-2, is KAGVTQTPRYLIKTRGQQVTLSCSPISGHRSVSWYQQTPGQGLQFLFEYFSETQRNKGNFPGRFSGRQFSNSRSEMNVSTLELGDSALYLCASSLSGTGDTGELFFGEGSRLTVL.

The table lists this clone with a count of one. The V and J genes are TRBV5-1 and TRBJ2-5, with D maybe TRBD1 (6 bases). CDR1 and CDR2 from the germline V gene are SGHRS and YFSETQ. V dropped 3 bases and J dropped 2 bases, with 14 bases sitting between them. The length of the CDR3 is 15 residues. This chain's CDR3 is CASSWPRGTQETQYF. CDR3 DNA: TGCGCCAGCAGCTGGCCCAGGGGAACGCAAGAGACCCAGTACTTC.

The chain is built from TRBV7-2 and TRBJ2-3, with unresolved D. V lost 3 bases and J 3 bases, leaving 7 bases between the germline ends. This CDR3 has 13 residues. Germline CDR1 reads SGHTA; CDR2 reads FQGNSA. The CDR3 nucleotides read TGTGCCAGCAGCTTTCAAGGGACAGATACGCAGTATTTT. This gives the protein CASSFQGTDTQYF.

The V and J genes are TRBV1 and TRBJ2-7. TRBV1 is a listed pseudogene. The length of the CDR3 is 12 residues. CDR3 nucleotides: TGCACCAGCAGCCAAGGGGGGTACGAGCAGTACTTC. It translates to CTSSQGGYEQYF.

The chain couples TRBV7-3 to TRBJ2-6, with D tentatively TRBD1 (6 bases). Germline V CDR1 and CDR2: SGHTA, FQGTGA. The CDR3 is 18 residues long. Trimming cost V 2 bases and J 4 bases, with 18 bases left between them. DNA for the CDR3: TGTGCCAGCAGCTTAGGGGGACACGCTAGTACCGGGGCCAACGTCCTGACTTTC. It translates to CASSLGGHASTGANVLTF.

The chain couples TRBV9 to TRBJ1-1, with D unclear. Germline CDR1 SGDLS, CDR2 YYNGEE. The CDR3 runs 14 residues. V was clipped by 3 bases and J by 5 bases, with 14 bases between them. Here the CDR3 reads CASSALNGGTEAFF. CDR3 nucleotides: TGTGCCAGCAGCGCGCTTAACGGAGGGACTGAAGCTTTCTTT.

The chain recombines TRBV6-7 with TRBJ1-4; D call uncertain. TRBV6-7 is an ORF, and what it does is uncertain. Trimming left V 6 bases short and J 8 bases short, with 7 bases between. CDR3 length: 11 amino acids. The CDR3, as DNA: TGTGCCAGCAGCCCCAAAGAAAAACTGTTTTTT. Protein sequence: CASSPKEKLFF.

This chain connects TRBV6-5 to TRBJ2-7; 12 bases agree with TRBD1. Germline CDR1 and CDR2: MNHEY and SVGAGI. There are 13 residues in the CDR3. Trimming removed 7 bases from V and 5 bases from J; junction bases left unmatched: 3. CDR3 bases: TGTGCCAGCACCGGGACAGGGGGCCACGAGCAGTACTTC. This sequence encodes CASTGTGGHEQYF.

This clone was counted between two and nine times. The chain is built from TRBV7-2 and TRBJ2-3; 12 nucleotides agree with TRBD2. V trimming: 5 bases; J trimming: 0 bases; junction bases outside the gene matches: 9. CDR1 and CDR2 (germline): SGHTA, FQGNSA. This CDR3 comprises 18 residues. The CDR3 DNA sequence: TGTGCCAGCAGCATGAGACTAGCGGGGGTCACTAGCACAGATACGCAGTATTTT. Residues: CASSMRLAGVTSTDTQYF.

The sample holds one count of this clone. This rearrangement joins TRBV2 to TRBJ2-1, with D perhaps matching TRBD1 (6 bases). Trimming stripped 1 base from V and 3 bases from J, with 7 bases between. Germline assignment: CDR1 SNHLY and CDR2 FYNNEI. CDR3 size: 14 residues. The CDR3 loop is CASSEGGHYNEQFF. DNA for the CDR3: TGTGCCAGCAGTGAAGGGGGGCACTACAATGAGCAGTTCTTC.

This clone was seen once. The chain recombines TRBV11-3 with TRBJ2-5; D remains unclear. Germline loops: CDR1 SGHNT, CDR2 YENEEA. The V end was cut by 0 bases, the J end by 5 bases, with 7 bases between. The CDR3 sequence is 13 residues long. The CDR3 protein is CASSLEYWETQYF. CDR3 bases: TGTGCCAGCAGCTTAGAGTATTGGGAGACCCAGTACTTC.

The chain recombines TRBV7-9 with TRBJ2-3; D tentatively reads TRBD1 or TRBD2 (5 bases each). Germline CDR1 is SEHNR and CDR2 is FQNEAQ (reference sequence). V lost 5 bases to trimming and J lost 2 bases, with 14 bases between them. The CDR3 runs to 15 residues. The CDR3 region is CASSLGALNTDTQYF. The CDR3 region has the DNA TGTGCCAGCAGCCTCGGGGCGTTAAACACAGATACGCAGTATTTT.

The V call is TRBV5-1, the J call TRBJ2-5; D is uncertain. This CDR3 comprises 16 residues. The germline CDR1 and CDR2 sequences are SGHRS and YFSETQ. V was trimmed by 0 bases and J by 1 base, leaving 13 bases between them. CDR3 DNA sequence: TGCGCCAGCAGCTTGGGGGGTCCTAGGGTCCAAGAGACCCAGTACTTC. It specifies CASSLGGPRVQETQYF.

The chain has TRBV29-1 and TRBJ2-7; no clear D gene. The V gene's germline CDR1 is SQVTM and CDR2 ANQGSEA. With 1 base removed from V and 0 bases from J, the gap between germline ends came to 10 bases. This CDR3 spans 14 amino acids. The CDR3 region has the DNA TGCAGCGTTGAAGGGGGTGGGCCCTCCTACGAGCAGTACTTC. Translated, it gives CSVEGGGPSYEQYF.

This chain links TRBV4-2 with TRBJ2-1; D not resolved. Deletions cut 4 bases from V and 5 bases from J, with 3 bases between. The germline CDR1 and CDR2 sequences are LGHNA and YNFKEQ. CDR3 size: 11 residues. CDR3 region: CASSRNNEQFF. DNA for the CDR3: TGTGCCAGCAGCCGTAACAATGAGCAGTTCTTC.

This chain links TRBV4-1 with TRBJ1-1; D uncertain. Trimming shortened V by 1 base and J by 4 bases, and 7 bases separated the two germline ends. Germline assignment: CDR1 MGHRA and CDR2 YSYEKL. The CDR3 extends over 13 amino acids. This chain's CDR3 is CASSQASGTEAFF. The CDR3 DNA is TGCGCCAGCAGCCAAGCTTCGGGCACTGAAGCTTTCTTT.

As DNA, the CDR3 is TGTGCCAGCAGCACGAAGCGGGGGGCCCCCAATGAGCAGTTCTTC. Translated: CASSTKRGAPNEQFF. V gene TRBV7-2 combines with J gene TRBJ2-1, with 9 bases lining up with TRBD2. There are 15 residues in the CDR3. Germline trimming cut 5 bases from V and 6 bases from J; bases unmatched to any gene: 8. In germline, CDR1 is SGHTA, CDR2 FQGNSA.

V usage is TRBV7-2 and J usage is TRBJ2-7; the match to TRBD1 covers 9 bases. V lost 3 bases and J lost 6; bases outside the gene matches: 9. CDR3 length: 15 residues. Germline-derived CDR1 and CDR2 are SGHTA and FQGNSA. This CDR3 reads CASSLTWGQGGEQYF. CDR3 DNA: TGTGCCAGCAGCTTGACATGGGGACAGGGAGGCGAGCAGTACTTC. Complete variable domain (other parts from reference TRBV7-2 and TRBJ2-7): GAGVSQSPSNKVTEKGKDVELRCDPISGHTALYWYRQSLGQGLEFLIYFQGNSAPDKSGLPSDRFSAERTGGSVSTLTIQRTQQEDSAVYLCASSLTWGQGGEQYFGPGTRLTVT.

This chain uses TRBV14 with TRBJ1-1, with 9 bases lining up with TRBD1. The CDR3 has 15 amino acids. Germline V CDR1 and CDR2: SGHDN, FVKESK. With 3 bases clipped from V and 5 bases from J, the junction kept 7 bases outside the gene matches. DNA for the CDR3: TGTGCCAGCAGCCAGATAACAGGGGGCTGGACTGAAGCTTTCTTT. Translated, it gives CASSQITGGWTEAFF.